The 3 T cell receptor beta chains below come from one sample, sequenced in a study of T cells in localized non-small cell lung cancer. Some clones are missing from TCRdb's copy, which holds only in-frame ones; the method was immunoSEQ multiplex PCR. The sample has around 26,000 clones, 81% seen once. The sequenced sample was peripheral blood, obtained before any cancer treatment. These receptors were collected from a man aged 40 to 70 with stage III squamous cell lung carcinoma.

V gene TRBV7-2 combines with J gene TRBJ2-7, with D tentatively TRBD2 (5 bases). The CDR3 sequence is 13 residues long. Germline V lookup: CDR1 SGHTA, CDR2 FQGNSA. V was cut by 3 bases and J by 3 bases, with 9 bases left in between. Written as DNA, the CDR3 is TGTGCCAGCAGCTTCGGACTGAACTACGAGCAGTACGTC. Encoded protein: CASSFGLNYEQYV.

This sequence joins TRBV19 and TRBJ2-5; 8 nucleotides align to TRBD1. Germline lookup yields CDR1 LNHDA and CDR2 SQIVND (reference sequence). Germline trimming cut 8 bases from V and 4 bases from J; bases unmatched to any gene: 6. This CDR3 has 13 residues. This CDR3 reads CASRTGMGETQYF. CDR3 nucleotide sequence: TGTGCCAGTCGGACAGGGATGGGAGAGACCCAGTACTTC.

This clone was detected only a few times. The CDR3 nucleotides read TGCAGTGCTAGTTTGTATGCGCAGTATTTT. Amino acids: CSASLYAQYF. The chain recombines TRBV20-1 with TRBJ2-3; no clear D gene. CDR1 is DFQATT, CDR2 SNEGSKA, per germline (reference sequence). V was clipped by 3 bases and J by 10 bases, with 8 bases between them. CDR3 length: 10 residues.